Below are 15 T cell receptor beta chains sequenced from a single sample in a study of CD8 T cells in Susac syndrome. It was with random hexamers that roughly 0.45 to 1 ug RNA was reverse transcribed. TCRdb ran MiXCR on the immunoSEQ multiplex PCR reads and lists one entry per CDR3 protein. The table includes about 64,000 distinct CDR3 sequences, about 94% detected once. The sample was CD8+ T cells from PBMCs. Source of these receptors: a human donor with multiple sclerosis.

V usage is TRBV7-9 and J usage is TRBJ2-7; D is tentatively TRBD1 or TRBD2 (5 bases each). The CDR3 runs to 13 residues. Looked up from germline, CDR1 is SEHNR and CDR2 is FQNEAQ (reference sequence). The ends were cut back, 1 base at V and 5 bases at J, with 9 bases in the middle. CDR3 sequence reads: CASSLGGYNEQYF. CDR3 coding DNA: TGTGCCAGCAGCTTAGGGGGGTACAACGAGCAGTACTTC.

The count of this clonotype is one. The chain carries TRBV28 and TRBJ1-1, with D uncertain. The CDR3 consists of 14 residues. CDR1 and CDR2 (germline): MDHEN, SYDVKM. Trimming shortened V by 6 bases and J by 4 bases, and 15 bases separated the two germline ends. The CDR3 region has the DNA TGTGCCAGCAGCTTCCTAGTGGCAAGCACTGAAGCTTTCTTT. Protein sequence: CASSFLVASTEAFF.

V gene TRBV5-6 combines with J gene TRBJ2-7, with TRBD2 matching 11 bases. Germline assignment: CDR1 SGHDT and CDR2 YYEEEE. The CDR3 loop spans 16 amino acids. J gave up 0 bases and V 0 bases, and 2 bases lay outside the gene matches. The CDR3 bases are TGTGCCAGCAGCTTGGCTAGCGGGGGGAGCTCCTACGAGCAGTACTTC. Translation gives CASSLASGGSSYEQYF.

This rearrangement joins TRBV2 to TRBJ2-7; D is unclear. Trimming cost V 2 bases and J 1 base, with 3 bases left between them. CDR3 length equals 12 residues. CDR1 and CDR2 from the germline V gene are SNHLY and FYNNEI. For the CDR3, the DNA is TGTGCCAGCAGTGAATCGTCCTACGAGCAGTACTTC. This gives the protein CASSESSYEQYF.

The chain has TRBV6-5 and TRBJ2-3; perhaps TRBD2 as D (5 bases). This CDR3 is 16 amino acids long. Looked up from germline, CDR1 is MNHEY and CDR2 is SVGAGI. V lost 0 bases, J lost 6 bases, and 16 bases lay in between. The CDR3 DNA follows: TGTGCCAGCAGTTACTCGATTTCGGGGTTCAGGGATACGCAGTATTTT. Translation gives CASSYSISGFRDTQYF.

V gene TRBV7-9 combines with J gene TRBJ1-5, with a weak D call TRBD1 (6 bases). The V gene's germline CDR1 is SEHNR and CDR2 FQNEAQ (reference sequence). With 4 bases removed from V and 6 bases from J, the gap between germline ends came to 10 bases. The CDR3 runs to 13 residues. Written as DNA, the CDR3 is TGTGCCAGCAGCTCAACAGGGAGTCAGCCCCAGCATTTT. This translates into CASSSTGSQPQHF.

This chain uses TRBV9 with TRBJ2-3; D remains unclear. Germline CDR1 is SGDLS and CDR2 is YYNGEE. V lost 0 bases, J lost 3 bases, and 5 bases lay in between. The CDR3 is 13 amino acids. The CDR3 sequence is CASSVGLTDTQYF. The CDR3 DNA is TGTGCCAGCAGCGTAGGCCTAACAGATACGCAGTATTTT. The complete variable domain, with remaining parts taken from reference TRBV9 and TRBJ2-3, reads DSGVTQTPKHLITATGQRVTLRCSPRSGDLSVYWYQQSLDQGLQFLIQYYNGEERAKGNILERFSAQQFPDLHSELNLSSLELGDSALYFCASSVGLTDTQYFGPGTRLTVL.

The chain uses TRBV7-2 and TRBJ1-6; a possible D gene is TRBD1 (6 bases). Germline V gene data show CDR1 as SGHTA and CDR2 as FQGNSA. The CDR3 runs to 14 residues. V gave up 5 bases and J gave up 10 bases, with 15 bases separating them. The DNA for the CDR3 is TGTGCCAGCAGCCTAGGGGGGCAGGGCTCACCCCTCCACTTT. Translated: CASSLGGQGSPLHF.

The rearrangement joins TRBV30 to TRBJ2-5; possible D gene TRBD2, 5 bases. Germline V gives CDR1 GTSNPN, CDR2 SVGIG (reference sequence). V dropped 3 bases and J dropped 2 bases, with 13 bases sitting between them. The CDR3 is 14 amino acids. The CDR3 protein is CAWSPGIGQETQYF. CDR3 coding DNA: TGTGCCTGGAGCCCCGGGATAGGTCAAGAGACCCAGTACTTC. Combining the CDR3 with reference TRBV30 and TRBJ2-5 gives the whole variable domain SQTIHQWPATLVQPVGSPLSLECTVEGTSNPNLYWYRQAAGRGLQLLFYSVGIGQISSEVPQNLSASRPQDRQFILSSKKLLLSDSGFYLCAWSPGIGQETQYFGPGTRLLVL.

This clonotype was seen once. The chain has TRBV12-3 or TRBV12-4 and TRBJ2-5; D remains unclear. The CDR3 totals 12 residues. With 7 bases removed from V and 5 bases from J, the gap between germline ends came to 11 bases. For the CDR3, the DNA is TGTGCCAGCACCGCTAGTAGGGAGACCCAGTACTTC. It is translated as CASTASRETQYF.

This clonotype was seen just once. J is TRBJ2-3 and V is TRBV9; TRBD1 might be the D (6 bases). The V end was cut by 7 bases, the J end by 2 bases, with 17 bases between. Germline loops: CDR1 SGDLS, CDR2 YYNGEE. CDR3 size: 15 residues. For the CDR3, the DNA is TGTGCCAGCGGCCTCCTCCAGGGGTCCACAGATACGCAGTATTTT. It yields the protein CASGLLQGSTDTQYF.

The chain carries TRBV20-1 and TRBJ2-7; perhaps TRBD2 as D (6 bases). V was trimmed by 5 bases and J by 2 bases, leaving 19 bases between them. This CDR3 has 15 amino acids. The germline gives CDR1 DFQATT, CDR2 SNEGSKA (reference sequence). For the CDR3, the DNA is TGCAGTGCTCACGACGCCGGGACTTCGACCTACGAGCAGTACTTC. Protein: CSAHDAGTSTYEQYF.

The chain employs TRBV29-1 and TRBJ1-1; no clear D. Trimming cost V 5 bases and J 4 bases, with 8 bases left between them. The CDR3 is 11 residues long. CDR1 and CDR2 (germline): SQVTM, ANQGSEA. The CDR3 is CSVLEGTEAFF. In DNA form, the CDR3 reads TGCAGCGTTCTGGAGGGCACTGAAGCTTTCTTT.

V and J are TRBV5-6 and TRBJ2-7; 9 positions match TRBD2. In germline, CDR1 is SGHDT, CDR2 YYEEEE. There are 17 residues in the CDR3. V shed 0 bases, J shed 3 bases, and the junction held 10 bases outside the gene matches. The CDR3 DNA reads TGTGCCAGCAGCTTGGATGCGGGAGGGCTCACTCTCTACGAGCAGTACTTC. Translation: CASSLDAGGLTLYEQYF. The complete variable domain, with remaining parts taken from reference TRBV5-6 and TRBJ2-7, reads DAGVTQSPTHLIKTRGQQVTLRCSPKSGHDTVSWYQQALGQGPQFIFQYYEEEERQRGNFPDRFSGHQFPNYSSELNVNALLLGDSALYLCASSLDAGGLTLYEQYFGPGTRLTVT.

The chain employs TRBV30 and TRBJ1-1; no firm D call. CDR3 size: 14 residues. Germline CDR1 is GTSNPN and CDR2 is SVGIG (reference sequence). V was trimmed by 2 bases and J by 1 base, leaving 11 bases between them. The CDR3 here is CAWSIGIQNTEAFF. The CDR3 DNA reads TGTGCCTGGAGTATAGGAATTCAGAACACTGAAGCTTTCTTT.